This TCR beta chain appears in the sequencing data of a study of shared clonotypes between healthy human individuals. Regarding the study as a whole: Shared across a few donors were about 4.8% of the naive CD4 clonotypes.

The CDR3 is 15 residues long. CDR1 and CDR2 (germline): SSHAT, FNYEAQ (reference sequence). The protocol was immunoSEQ multiplex PCR, while the TCRdb copy is restricted to in-frame clones and leaves out a portion. This table has over a million clones, roughly 96% appearing once. As to this clone: Its antigen remains unidentified. The junction departs from the called germline gene at one end, perhaps through a read error.

Sequenced: naive CD4+ T cells sorted from blood. Subset defined: CD45RA+ positively selected. The chain links TRBV7-7 to TRBJ2-1; D possibly matches TRBD1 or TRBD2 (5 bases each). The source of this sequence is a man aged 30 to 39 in good health. The CDR3 reads CASSRGPVGADEQFF. The CDR3 DNA follows: TGTGCTAGCAGCCGGGGACCTGTAGGGGCGGATGAGCAGTTCTTC.